This T cell receptor beta chain was documented in a study of OX40 agonist ivuxolimab in advanced cancers. Study summary: Those treated in dose escalation had hepatocellular carcinoma, melanoma, renal cell cancer or head and neck cancer. Allowance was made for prior anti-PD-1, anti-PD-L1 or anti-CTLA-4 therapy, and roughly 39% had some.

A note on this clone: The antigen remains undetermined.

This CDR3 spans 14 amino acids. With 6 bases removed from V and 0 bases from J, the gap between germline ends came to 8 bases. Germline V gene sequence: CDR1 SGHNT, CDR2 YENEEA. The data were produced by immunoSEQ multiplex PCR, yet TCRdb's version contains in-frame clones alone and is incomplete. The sample yields tens of thousands of clones, approximately 86% seen once. Regarding the study as a whole: On average, CD8+ T cells showed a greater number of expanded clones than CD4+. The study observed clonal expansion of CD4+ and CD8+ blood T cells by week 6 at 0.1 to 3.0 mg/kg.

This TCR was recovered from an adult with an advanced solid tumor such as melanoma, head and neck, liver or kidney cancer. The specimen comprised CD4+ or CD8+ T cells sorted from blood, sampled in a trial of the OX40 agonist ivuxolimab. The chain uses TRBV11-3 and TRBJ2-2, with D tentatively TRBD1 (6 bases). CDR3 DNA: TGTGCCAGCAGGGACAGTCCGAACACCGGGGAGCTGTTTTTT. Encoded protein: CASRDSPNTGELFF.